The sequence of this T cell receptor beta chain was determined in a study of T cells in Graves' hyperthyroidism and ophthalmopathy. Criteria for exclusion of patients were uncontrolled infection, other autoimmune disease, pregnancy or lactation. Study-level findings and limits: Most thyroid-expanded clonotypes above 0.001 were also found in blood. Researchers report that a 13 V-J model separated ophthalmopathy from stable hyperthyroidism. A median 6.5 months before onset, the model predicted ophthalmopathy.

With respect to this clonotype: The antigen is unknown.

V lost 4 bases to trimming and J lost 3 bases; unmatched junction nucleotides: 1. There are 14 residues in the CDR3. Germline-derived CDR1 and CDR2 are MNHNS and SASEGT. Amplification yielded TCR beta CDR3 regions, with RNA transcripts as the source. The HTBI set primed first-round TCR CDR3 RT-PCR. TCRdb analysed the multiplex PCR reads with MiXCR anew, one entry per CDR3 protein. This sample has some 490,000 distinct CDR3 sequences; roughly 23% occur once, and the top ten carry about 53%. The rearrangement links TRBV6-1 to TRBJ2-7, with 12 positions matching TRBD2. The sequenced sample consisted of blood. The TCR originated in a woman in her 70s with Graves' ophthalmopathy. CDR3 protein: CASSGLAGDYEQYF. In nucleotides, the CDR3 is TGTGCCAGCAGTGGACTAGCGGGAGACTACGAGCAGTACTTC.